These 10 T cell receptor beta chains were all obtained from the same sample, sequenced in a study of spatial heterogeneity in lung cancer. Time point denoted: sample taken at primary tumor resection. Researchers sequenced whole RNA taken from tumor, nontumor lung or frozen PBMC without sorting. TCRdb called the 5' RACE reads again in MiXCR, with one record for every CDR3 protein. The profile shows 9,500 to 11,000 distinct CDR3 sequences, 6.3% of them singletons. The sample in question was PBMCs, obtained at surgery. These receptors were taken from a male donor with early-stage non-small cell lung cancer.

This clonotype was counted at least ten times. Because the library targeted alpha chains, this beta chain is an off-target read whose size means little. The CDR3 DNA reads TGTGCCAGCAGCGTGGACACCGGGGAGCTGTTTTTT. Translation gives CASSVDTGELFF. This chain links TRBV2 with TRBJ2-2; unclear D gene. V lost 6 bases to trimming and J lost 3 bases, with 5 bases between them. CDR3 length: 12 amino acids. The germline V gene encodes CDR1 SNHLY and CDR2 FYNNEI. Full variable domain (rest looked up from reference TRBV2 and TRBJ2-2): EPEVTQTPSHQVTQMGQEVILRCVPISNHLYFYWYRQILGQKVEFLVSFYNNEISEKSEIFDDQFSVERPDGSNFTLKIRSTKLEDSAMYFCASSVDTGELFFGEGSRLTVL.

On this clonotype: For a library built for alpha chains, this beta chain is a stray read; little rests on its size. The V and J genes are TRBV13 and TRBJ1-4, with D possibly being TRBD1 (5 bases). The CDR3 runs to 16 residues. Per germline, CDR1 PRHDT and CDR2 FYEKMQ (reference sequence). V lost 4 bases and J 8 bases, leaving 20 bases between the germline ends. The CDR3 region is CASSSGQAGQREKLFF. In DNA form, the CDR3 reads TGTGCCAGCAGCTCTGGGCAGGCGGGGCAGAGGGAAAAACTGTTTTTT.

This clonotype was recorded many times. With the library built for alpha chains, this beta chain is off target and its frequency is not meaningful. This chain's CDR3 is CASSIVAVPTSTDTQYF. DNA for the CDR3: TGTGCCAGTAGTATTGTAGCGGTCCCGACTAGCACAGATACGCAGTATTTT. This sequence joins TRBV19 and TRBJ2-3; D is possibly TRBD2 (6 bases). The CDR3 loop spans 17 amino acids. Trimming left V 3 bases short and J 0 bases short, with 16 bases between. The germline V gene encodes CDR1 LNHDA and CDR2 SQIVND (reference sequence).

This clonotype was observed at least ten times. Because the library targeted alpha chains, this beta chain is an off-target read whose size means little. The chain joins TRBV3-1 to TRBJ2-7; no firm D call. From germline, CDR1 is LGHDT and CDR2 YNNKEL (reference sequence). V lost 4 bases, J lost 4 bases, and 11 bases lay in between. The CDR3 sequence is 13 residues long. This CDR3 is CASSRRVTYEQYF. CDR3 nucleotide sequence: TGTGCCAGCAGCCGAAGAGTGACTTACGAGCAGTACTTC.

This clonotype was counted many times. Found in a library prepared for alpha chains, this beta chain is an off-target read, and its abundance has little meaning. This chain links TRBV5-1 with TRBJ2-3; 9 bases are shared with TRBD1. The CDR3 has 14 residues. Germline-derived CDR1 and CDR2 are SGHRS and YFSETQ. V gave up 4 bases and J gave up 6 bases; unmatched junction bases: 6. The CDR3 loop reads CASSKDRGEDTQYF. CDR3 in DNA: TGCGCCAGCAGCAAGGACAGGGGTGAGGATACGCAGTATTTT.

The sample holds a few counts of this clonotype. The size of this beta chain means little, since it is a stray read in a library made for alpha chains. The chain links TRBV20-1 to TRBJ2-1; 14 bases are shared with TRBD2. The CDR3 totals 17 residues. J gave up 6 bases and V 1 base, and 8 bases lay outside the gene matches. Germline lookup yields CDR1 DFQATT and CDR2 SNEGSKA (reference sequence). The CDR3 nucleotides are TGCAGTGCTAGAGGAGGACTAGCGGGAGGCCGCTCCAATGAGCAGTTCTTC. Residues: CSARGGLAGGRSNEQFF.

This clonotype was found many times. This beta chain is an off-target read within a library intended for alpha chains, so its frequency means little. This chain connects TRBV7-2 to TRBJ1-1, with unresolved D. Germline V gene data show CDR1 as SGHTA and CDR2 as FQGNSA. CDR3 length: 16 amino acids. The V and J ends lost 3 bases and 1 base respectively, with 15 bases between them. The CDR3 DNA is TGTGCCAGCAGCTTTGTCTGGCGAAGGGCGAACACTGAAGCTTTCTTT. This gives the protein CASSFVWRRANTEAFF. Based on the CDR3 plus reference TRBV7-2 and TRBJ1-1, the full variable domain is GAGVSQSPSNKVTEKGKDVELRCDPISGHTALYWYRQSLGQGLEFLIYFQGNSAPDKSGLPSDRFSAERTGGSVSTLTIQRTQQEDSAVYLCASSFVWRRANTEAFFGQGTRLTVV.

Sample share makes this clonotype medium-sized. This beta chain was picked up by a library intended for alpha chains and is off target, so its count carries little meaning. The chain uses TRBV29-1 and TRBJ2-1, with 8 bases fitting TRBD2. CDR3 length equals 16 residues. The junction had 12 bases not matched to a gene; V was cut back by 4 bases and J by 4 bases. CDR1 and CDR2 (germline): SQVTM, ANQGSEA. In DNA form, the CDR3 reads TGCAGCGTTGCACTAGCGGATAGAATCTCGTACAATGAGCAGTTCTTC. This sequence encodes CSVALADRISYNEQFF.

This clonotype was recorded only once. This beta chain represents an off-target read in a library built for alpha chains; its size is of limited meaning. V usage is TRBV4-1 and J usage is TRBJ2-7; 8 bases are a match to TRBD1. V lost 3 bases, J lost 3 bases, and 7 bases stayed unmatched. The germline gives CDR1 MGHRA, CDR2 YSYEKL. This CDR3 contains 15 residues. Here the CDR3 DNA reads TGCGCCAGCAGCCAGGCCGGACAGGGAGTCTACGAGCAGTACTTC. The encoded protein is CASSQAGQGVYEQYF.

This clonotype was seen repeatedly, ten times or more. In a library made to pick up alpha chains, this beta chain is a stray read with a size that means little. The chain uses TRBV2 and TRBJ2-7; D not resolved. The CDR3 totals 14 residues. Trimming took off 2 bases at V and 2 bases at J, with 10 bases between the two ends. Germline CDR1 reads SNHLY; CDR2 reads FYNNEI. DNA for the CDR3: TGTGCCAGCAGTGAATTGAAAATCACCTACGAGCAGTACTTC. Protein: CASSELKITYEQYF.